The 14 T cell receptor beta chains presented below share a single source sample, sequenced in a study of blood T cell repertoires in COVID-19. Using immunoSEQ multiplex PCR, the repertoire was profiled, and TCRdb retains in-frame clones only, with some absent. The sample carries about 100,000 clones, around four fifths recorded once. What was sequenced was peripheral blood. Receptor source: a man aged 50 or older with active or convalescent COVID-19.

The rearrangement uses TRBV5-1 and TRBJ2-3; 14 nucleotides align to TRBD2. The CDR3 runs 17 residues. J gave up 2 bases and V 4 bases, and 6 bases lay outside the gene matches. CDR1 is SGHRS and CDR2 is YFSETQ in the germline V gene. The CDR3, as DNA: TGCGCCAGCAGCATCGGACTAGCGGGAGGATACACAGATACGCAGTATTTT. The encoded protein is CASSIGLAGGYTDTQYF.

V usage is TRBV6-6 and J usage is TRBJ2-7; 7 bases are a match to TRBD1. The V gene's germline CDR1 is MNHNY and CDR2 SVGAGI (reference sequence). The trim removed 6 bases at V and 4 bases at J, leaving 12 bases unmatched. The CDR3 consists of 15 residues. CDR3 nucleotides: TGTGCCAGCAGCCACCCCGGGACAGAGCATTACGAGCAGTACTTC. This translates into CASSHPGTEHYEQYF.

The chain carries TRBV19 and TRBJ2-7; 11 nucleotides line up with TRBD2. J gave up 3 bases and V 5 bases, and 6 bases lay outside the gene matches. Germline loops: CDR1 LNHDA, CDR2 SQIVND (reference sequence). The CDR3 extends over 15 amino acids. The DNA for the CDR3 is TGTGCCAGTAGTTTTTCTAGCGGGAGGATCTACGAGCAGTACTTC. Translation: CASSFSSGRIYEQYF.

V and J are TRBV3-1 (or the pseudogene TRBV3-2) and TRBJ2-2; 8 bases line up with TRBD1. The V gene's germline CDR1 is LGHDT and CDR2 YNNKEL (reference sequence). CDR3 length: 16 amino acids. The V and J ends lost 1 base and 5 bases, in that order; junction bases with no gene match: 6. CDR3 sequence reads: CASSQVTRQGTGELFF. The CDR3, as DNA: TGTGCCAGCAGCCAAGTAACCAGACAGGGGACCGGGGAGCTGTTTTTT.

This chain's CDR3 is CAWGAEGALYGYTF. For the CDR3, the DNA is TGTGCCTGGGGCGCGGAAGGGGCCTTGTATGGCTACACCTTC. The V gene is TRBV30, the J gene TRBJ1-2; perhaps TRBD1 as D (5 bases). V shed 5 bases and J shed 5 bases, with 18 bases lying between them. This CDR3 contains 14 residues. Germline values: CDR1 GTSNPN, CDR2 SVGIG (reference sequence).

The table lists this clone with a few counts. The J gene is TRBJ1-2, the V gene TRBV28; 7 bases map to TRBD1. This CDR3 is built from 13 residues. Losses at the gene ends were 6 bases for V and 8 bases for J; bases not matched to a gene: 9. The V gene's germline CDR1 is MDHEN and CDR2 SYDVKM. The CDR3: CASSHDRVQGYTF. CDR3 in DNA: TGTGCCAGCAGCCACGACAGGGTGCAGGGCTACACCTTC.

V gene TRBV4-1 combines with J gene TRBJ2-7; 7 positions agree with TRBD2. Germline CDR1 and CDR2: MGHRA and YSYEKL. The CDR3 is 18 amino acids. Trimming cost V 2 bases and J 2 bases; bases outside gene matches: 15. The CDR3 region is CASSQSHSTGTKAYEQYF. Here the CDR3 DNA reads TGCGCCAGCAGCCAATCCCACTCGACCGGGACTAAAGCCTACGAGCAGTACTTC.

The J gene is TRBJ2-7, the V gene TRBV5-4; TRBD2 agrees at 7 bases. The length of the CDR3 is 15 residues. Germline-derived CDR1 and CDR2 are SGHNT and YYREEE (reference sequence). V was clipped by 4 bases and J by 5 bases; unmatched bases: 12. The DNA of the CDR3 is TGTGCCAGCAGCGGGACCGGGACTATGGGCCACGAGCAGTACTTC. This translates into CASSGTGTMGHEQYF.

This rearrangement joins TRBV24-1 to TRBJ1-1; weak D call: TRBD1 (6 bases). Trimming stripped 7 bases from V and 0 bases from J, with 17 bases between. This CDR3 spans 16 amino acids. Germline V gene lookup returns CDR1 KGHDR and CDR2 SFDVKD. This CDR3 reads CATRPGTGGVNTEAFF. Written as DNA, the CDR3 is TGTGCCACCAGGCCTGGCACGGGGGGCGTGAACACTGAAGCTTTCTTT.

V and J are TRBV3-1 (or the pseudogene TRBV3-2) and TRBJ2-3, with a weak D call TRBD2 (5 bases). From germline, CDR1 is LGHDT and CDR2 YNNKEL (reference sequence). V lost 0 bases and J 5 bases, leaving 9 bases between the germline ends. CDR3 length: 14 amino acids. The CDR3, as DNA: TGTGCCAGCAGCCAAGAAGCGCGGGTAGATACGCAGTATTTT. Encoded protein: CASSQEARVDTQYF.

A remark on this clone: Other DNA sequences in the same sample also yield this CDR3. This chain uses TRBV12-3 or TRBV12-4 with TRBJ1-5, with D hard to call. The ends were cut back, 3 bases at V and 0 bases at J, with 3 bases in the middle. CDR3 length equals 13 residues. The CDR3 sequence: CASSFLSNQPQHF. The CDR3 DNA reads as TGTGCCAGCAGTTTTCTTAGCAATCAGCCCCAGCATTTT.

The V call is TRBV25-1, the J call TRBJ2-3; TRBD2 is a possible D gene (5 bases). The CDR3 length is 16 residues. CDR1 and CDR2 (germline): MGHDK, SYGVNS. V lost 5 bases and J lost 4, with 19 bases in between. The CDR3 here is CASSTPGILSADTQYF. CDR3 nucleotides: TGTGCCAGCAGTACTCCGGGAATTCTATCTGCAGATACGCAGTATTTT.

The rearrangement joins TRBV3-1 (or the pseudogene TRBV3-2) to TRBJ1-2; D might be TRBD1 (6 bases). The V and J ends lost 7 bases and 4 bases respectively, with 16 bases between them. Germline V gene data show CDR1 as LGHDT and CDR2 as YNNKEL (reference sequence). The length of the CDR3 is 14 residues. The CDR3 is CASTPGGQIYGYTF. In DNA, the CDR3 is TGTGCCAGCACCCCGGGGGGGCAGATCTATGGCTACACCTTC.

The chain has TRBV6-5 and TRBJ2-7, with 8 bases identical to TRBD1. Losses at the gene ends were 7 bases for V and 5 bases for J; bases not matched to a gene: 4. Germline lookup yields CDR1 MNHEY and CDR2 SVGAGI. The CDR3 extends over 12 amino acids. This chain's CDR3 is CASTQDRDEQYF. CDR3 nucleotides: TGTGCCAGCACTCAGGACAGGGACGAGCAGTACTTC.